This record concerns one TCR beta chain sequence. The entry originates in a study of blood T cell repertoires in COVID-19. Whole-study context: In each case, the material was cDNA or gDNA derived from T cells, B-cell-depleted T cells, or PBMCs.

Germline CDR1 MDHEN, CDR2 SYDVKM. Trimming took off 2 bases at V and 0 bases at J, with 11 bases between the two ends. The CDR3 consists of 16 residues. Sequencing used immunoSEQ multiplex PCR; TCRdb keeps in-frame clones, though not all of them. The sample contains a few hundred thousand clones, 80% to 90% of which appear only once. The sample comprised peripheral blood. The chain links TRBV28 to TRBJ1-5; D is ambiguous. The source is a man in his 60s who had recovered from COVID-19. DNA for the CDR3: TGTGCCAGCAGTTTAACGGGTTCCTATAGCAATCAGCCCCAGCATTTT. Residues: CASSLTGSYSNQPQHF.